These T cell receptor beta chains were read from a single sample in a study of metastatic and nonmetastatic thyroid tumors. TCRdb re-called the PCR reads via MiXCR. Among tens of thousands of clones listed, 20% to 25% were seen once. Source material: adjacent normal tissue. All receptors derive from a female donor with papillary thyroid cancer or a benign thyroid nodule (not recorded which). Some clones in this sample may be carry-over from other donors' samples. Both conserved end residues are part of each CDR3. D genes are given only for firm matches. A row's size may be missing; if present it is once, few, many or a size class.

clone_size | cdr3_length | d_call | j_call | v_call | cdr3_nt | cdr3_aa
few | 18 | TRBD2 | TRBJ2-4 | TRBV5-4 | TGTGCCAGCAGCTTCGGGCTAGCGGGAGGTTCGGCCAAAAACATTCAGTACTTC | CASSFGLAGGSAKNIQYF
. | 16 | TRBD2 | TRBJ2-5 | TRBV27 | TGTGCCAGCAGTTTGGCAGCGGGAGGGAACCCACAGACCCAGTACTTC | CASSLAAGGNPQTQYF
. | 12 | . | TRBJ1-2 | TRBV6-2/TRBV6-3 | TGTGCCAGCAGTTACTTCCCCTATGGCTACACCTTC | CASSYFPYGYTF
many | 14 | TRBD1 | TRBJ1-1 | TRBV29-1 | TGCAGCGTTGGGACAGGGGGCTCGGACACTGAAGCTTTCTTT | CSVGTGGSDTEAFF
. | 15 | TRBD1 | TRBJ2-5 | TRBV7-2 | TGTGCCAGCAGGATGTCCGGGACAGGGGAAGAGACCCAGTACTTC | CASRMSGTGEETQYF
many | 11 | . | TRBJ2-2 | TRBV10-3 | TGTGCCGTCTCGGGAGTCGGGGAGCTGTTTTTT | CAVSGVGELFF
many | 11 | . | TRBJ1-2 | TRBV29-1 | TGCAGCGTTGAATGGGGGAATGGCTACACCTTC | CSVEWGNGYTF
. | 14 | TRBD1 | TRBJ1-2 | TRBV20-1 | TGCAGTTCTATACTCCTGACAGGGGTGGATGGCTACACCTTC | CSSILLTGVDGYTF
. | 14 | . | TRBJ1-6 | TRBV4-3 | TGCGCCAGCAGCCAAGGAGAGGACGGTTCACCCCTCCACTTT | CASSQGEDGSPLHF
. | 16 | . | TRBJ2-1 | TRBV20-1 | TGCAGTGCTAGCGGACTAGGGGGAGAGAACCACAATGAGCAGTTCTTC | CSASGLGGENHNEQFF
. | 15 | TRBD1 | TRBJ2-5 | TRBV6-1 | TGTGCCAGCAGCCGAATAGGACAGGAAAGGGAGACCCAGTACTTC | CASSRIGQERETQYF
many | 13 | . | TRBJ2-7 | TRBV18 | TGTGCCAGCTCACCCGCCCCACCGGGAGAGCAGTACTTC | CASSPAPPGEQYF
few | 13 | . | TRBJ1-2 | TRBV6-1 | TGTGCCAGCAGCTACATGGAAACCTATGGCTACACCTTC | CASSYMETYGYTF
few | 18 | . | TRBJ2-5 | TRBV11-2 | TGTGCCAGCAGCTTAGTTAAGGTCGGAACAGGGCCTCAAGAGACACAGTACTTC | CASSLVKVGTGPQETQYF
many | 15 | . | TRBJ2-1 | TRBV19 | TGTGCCAGTACCGCACTAGGTAACTCCTACAATGAGCAGTTCTTC | CASTALGNSYNEQFF
many | 16 | TRBD2 | TRBJ2-1 | TRBV10-3 | TGTGCCATCAGTCCAACCCTAGCGGGAGTGGGGAATGAGCAGTTCTTC | CAISPTLAGVGNEQFF
. | 15 | . | TRBJ1-4 | TRBV7-2 | TGTGCCAGCAGCTACCTGGACAGCTATAATGAAAAATTGTTTTTT | CASSYLDSYNEKLFF
many | 12 | . | TRBJ1-5 | TRBV12-3/TRBV12-4 | TGTGCCAGCACGCGGAGCAATCAGCCCCAGCATTTT | CASTRSNQPQHF
. | 13 | . | TRBJ1-2 | TRBV6-4 | TGTGCCAGCAGGTACAACCGACTCTATGGCTACACCTTC | CASRYNRLYGYTF
medium-sized | 14 | . | TRBJ1-1 | TRBV12-3/TRBV12-4 | TGTGCCAGCAGTTTAGAGAGACCTGCAGCTGAAGCTTTCTTT | CASSLERPAAEAFF
many | 14 | . | TRBJ2-7 | TRBV10-3 | TGCGCCATCAGGGGGGGCCAGAGCTCCTACGAGCAGTACTTC | CAIRGGQSSYEQYF
. | 15 | . | TRBJ1-1 | TRBV9 | TGTGCAAGCAGCGAAGGGTTGTACAGGAACACTGAAGCTTTCTTT | CASSEGLYRNTEAFF
many | 17 | . | TRBJ1-1 | TRBV4-3 | TGCGCCAGCAGCCCTACTAAAGGTAGGGATCTTGGTAGTGAAGCTTTCTTT | CASSPTKGRDLGSEAFF
many | 13 | . | TRBJ1-5 | TRBV3-1 | TGTGCCAGCAGCCAGACGACCAATCAGCCCCAGCATTTT | CASSQTTNQPQHF
few | 12 | . | TRBJ2-1 | TRBV2 | TGTGCCAGCAGTGAGGAGGGGGTTGGGCAGTTCTTC | CASSEEGVGQFF
many | 14 | . | TRBJ2-5 | TRBV5-1 | TGCGCCAGCAGTTCCTCAGGGGTCGGGGAGACCCAGTACTTC | CASSSSGVGETQYF
. | 18 | . | TRBJ2-6 | TRBV12-3/TRBV12-4 | TGTGCCAGCGCCTCGAAGACAGGATCGATCTCTGGGGCCAACGTCCTGACTTTC | CASASKTGSISGANVLTF
medium-sized | 12 | . | TRBJ1-1 | TRBV27 | TGTGCCAGCAGTCAACGGAACACTGAAGCTTTCTTT | CASSQRNTEAFF
many | 13 | . | TRBJ1-4 | TRBV12-3/TRBV12-4 | TGTGCCAGCAGCCTCTTGGCGGCTGAAAAACTGTTTTTT | CASSLLAAEKLFF
. | 15 | TRBD1 | TRBJ1-6 | TRBV15 | TGTGCCACCAGCAGAGAGGACAGGGGGCTTTCACCCCTCCACTTT | CATSREDRGLSPLHF
once | 15 | . | TRBJ1-6 | TRBV27 | TGTGCCAGCACCTGCCTGGTGGCAGGCGATTCGCCCCTCCACTTT | CASTCLVAGDSPLHF
few | 15 | . | TRBJ1-5 | TRBV6-2/TRBV6-3 | TGTGCCAGCATTTATAGTGGGCGAAGAATTCAGCCCCAGCATTTT | CASIYSGRRIQPQHF
. | 17 | TRBD2 | TRBJ2-7 | TRBV11-1 | TGTGCCAGCAGCTACGTGACGCGGGGGGAAGAGTCCTACGAGCAGTACTTC | CASSYVTRGEESYEQYF
many | 18 | . | TRBJ1-2 | TRBV14 | TGTGCCAGCAGCCCCCGCAGAAGTGAAAGGCCGAGGGGCCATGGCTACACCTTC | CASSPRRSERPRGHGYTF
. | 14 | . | TRBJ1-2 | TRBV5-1 | TGCGCCAGCAGCTTGTCTGCGATGGAGTATGGCTACACCTTC | CASSLSAMEYGYTF
. | 15 | . | TRBJ2-3 | TRBV11-2 | TGTGCCAGCAGTTCCGGGGGGCGGGGACTGTGGACGCAGTATTTT | CASSSGGRGLWTQYF
. | 15 | . | TRBJ1-3 | TRBV19 | TGTGCCAGTAGTGGCAGGGACAACTCTCGGAACACCATGTATTTT | CASSGRDNSRNTMYF
many | 14 | . | TRBJ2-2 | TRBV20-1 | TGCAGTGCACTCAGGGCAGGGAACACCGGGGAGCTGTTTTTT | CSALRAGNTGELFF
. | 14 | TRBD2 | TRBJ2-7 | TRBV20-1 | TGCAGTGCTATCCCGGGAGGGGTCCCCTACGAGCAGTACTTC | CSAIPGGVPYEQYF
medium-sized | 14 | . | TRBJ1-2 | TRBV12-3/TRBV12-4 | TGTGCCAGCAGTTTGGTAAGGACTACAAGACTCTACACCTTC | CASSLVRTTRLYTF